One and the same sample provided the 29 T cell receptor beta chains below, sequenced in a study of shared clonotypes between healthy human individuals. Positive CCR7 selection of CD45RO-negative cells yielded the naive CD8 cells, and terminally differentiated effector memory CD45RA+ cells were excluded. The protocol was immunoSEQ multiplex PCR, while the TCRdb copy is restricted to in-frame clones and leaves out a portion. The data contain about 2,200,000 clones, approximately 94% of them singletons. What was sequenced was naive CD8+ T cells from PBMCs. These TCRs come from a man in his late teens or twenties in good health. Some clones in this sample may be carry-over from other donors' samples.

V and J are TRBV7-2 and TRBJ2-1, with TRBD2 matching over 8 bases. This CDR3 spans 15 amino acids. CDR1 SGHTA and CDR2 FQGNSA come from the germline V gene. The V gene end was trimmed by 7 bases and the J gene end by 3 bases; junction bases not matched to a gene: 8. The CDR3 is CASNSIAGNYNEQFF. The CDR3 nucleotides read TGTGCCAGCAACTCCATAGCGGGGAACTACAATGAGCAGTTCTTC.

This clone was recorded a few times. The chain carries TRBV7-9 and TRBJ1-1; 8 bases are shared with TRBD1. This CDR3 spans 16 amino acids. Per the germline V gene, CDR1 is SEHNR and CDR2 is FQNEAQ (reference sequence). V shed 2 bases and J 5 bases; nucleotides not matched to a gene: 10. CDR3: CASSLRKSGGATEAFF. The CDR3 DNA is TGTGCCAGCAGCTTAAGAAAGTCAGGGGGCGCAACTGAAGCTTTCTTT.

This chain joins TRBV7-2 and TRBJ2-1, with D unclear. The CDR3 totals 9 residues. Germline values: CDR1 SGHTA, CDR2 FQGNSA. Trimming cost V 8 bases and J 9 bases, with 5 bases left between them. As DNA, the CDR3 is TGTGCCAGCGGAATTGAGCAGTTCTTC. Protein: CASGIEQFF.

The V call is TRBV9, the J call TRBJ2-2; D gene uncertain. Germline values: CDR1 SGDLS, CDR2 YYNGEE. This CDR3 has 13 amino acids. V was shortened by 1 base and J by 4 bases, with 5 bases between the two germline ends. The CDR3 DNA follows: TGTGCCAGCAGCGTATCTCTCACCGGGGAGCTGTTTTTT. Translated, it gives CASSVSLTGELFF.

The chain has TRBV13 and TRBJ2-7; the D gene could be TRBD1 or TRBD2 (5 bases each). Germline assignment: CDR1 PRHDT and CDR2 FYEKMQ (reference sequence). The V end was cut by 5 bases, the J end by 2 bases, with 13 bases between. CDR3 length: 14 amino acids. The CDR3 DNA follows: TGTGCCAGCAGCCTACGGGACGGTGCCTACGAGCAGTACTTC. As protein: CASSLRDGAYEQYF.

As concerns this clone: Distinct nucleotide sequences in the sample also encode this CDR3. The genes are TRBV13 and TRBJ1-1; D unresolved. Trimming cost V 2 bases and J 1 base, with 5 bases left between them. The CDR3 covers 13 residues. CDR1 is PRHDT and CDR2 is FYEKMQ in the germline V gene (reference sequence). CDR3 protein: CASSLRGNTEAFF. The CDR3 DNA follows: TGTGCCAGCAGCTTACGAGGGAACACTGAAGCTTTCTTT.

This rearrangement joins TRBV27 to TRBJ2-1; 9 bases align to TRBD2. The V and J ends lost 5 bases and 6 bases, in that order; junction bases with no gene match: 5. CDR1 MNHEY and CDR2 SMNVEV come from the germline V gene (reference sequence). The CDR3 consists of 14 residues. CDR3 nucleotides: TGTGCCAGCAGTCCCCCTAGCGGGATCAATGAGCAGTTCTTC. Translated: CASSPPSGINEQFF.

This clone was recorded only once. J is TRBJ1-2 and V is TRBV5-8, with 8 nucleotides matching TRBD1. The trim removed 4 bases at V and 4 bases at J, leaving 9 bases unmatched. The CDR3 sequence is 15 residues long. Germline V lookup: CDR1 SGHTS, CDR2 YDEGEE. The CDR3 loop is CASSGRTGLLYGYTF. CDR3 nucleotide sequence: TGTGCCAGCAGCGGGCGGACAGGGCTACTCTATGGCTACACCTTC.

The chain is built from TRBV4-1 and TRBJ1-2, with 8 nucleotides matching TRBD1. This CDR3 comprises 16 residues. Germline V gene lookup returns CDR1 MGHRA and CDR2 YSYEKL. V lost 2 bases and J lost 4; bases outside the gene matches: 9. This CDR3 is CASSQLPGQALYGYTF. CDR3 in DNA: TGCGCCAGCAGCCAATTACCGGGACAGGCTCTCTATGGCTACACCTTC.

The gene calls are TRBV7-9 and TRBJ1-2; the D is unclear. The CDR3 sequence is 14 residues long. V lost 6 bases to trimming and J lost 5 bases, with 16 bases between them. The germline V gene has CDR1 SEHNR and CDR2 FQNEAQ (reference sequence). The CDR3 coding sequence is TGTGCCAGCAGGCAGCCGGGAGGCCTTTATGGCTACACCTTC. This sequence encodes CASRQPGGLYGYTF.

The genes are TRBV4-3 and TRBJ2-5; tentatively, D is TRBD1 or TRBD2 (5 bases each). The germline CDR1 and CDR2 sequences are LGHNA and YSLEER. CDR3 length: 13 amino acids. V was clipped by 0 bases and J by 8 bases, with 10 bases between them. The CDR3 nucleotides read TGCGCCAGCAGCCAAGATCAGAGGGGCACCCAGTACTTC. Translated: CASSQDQRGTQYF.

To note about this clone: Different DNA sequences within this sample yield the same CDR3. V is TRBV9 and J is TRBJ2-3; D is undetermined. This CDR3 is 14 amino acids long. Germline CDR1 and CDR2: SGDLS and YYNGEE. The V gene lost 0 bases and the J gene lost 3 bases, with 8 bases spanning the gap. Written as DNA, the CDR3 is TGTGCCAGCAGCGTAGGGGCCGCGACAGATACGCAGTATTTT. Residues: CASSVGAATDTQYF.

The chain employs TRBV10-2 and TRBJ1-6; D might be TRBD1 (5 bases). The CDR3 has 15 amino acids. From germline, CDR1 is WSHSY and CDR2 SAAADI. V was shortened by 3 bases and J by 11 bases, with 17 bases between the two germline ends. The CDR3 here is CASSDPGGNQPPLHF. As DNA, the CDR3 is TGCGCCAGCAGTGACCCGGGGGGAAATCAACCACCCCTCCACTTT.

The J gene is TRBJ2-7, the V gene TRBV4-1; TRBD2 agrees at 12 bases. V dropped 3 bases and J dropped 6; count of bases not matched to a gene: 9. CDR1 is MGHRA and CDR2 is YSYEKL in the germline V gene. The CDR3 runs to 16 residues. The DNA for the CDR3 is TGCGCCAGCAGCCAGGATACTAGCGGGAGGTTCGGCGAGCAGTACTTC. Translated: CASSQDTSGRFGEQYF.

Only one count was recorded for this clone. V and J are TRBV27 and TRBJ2-3; D might be TRBD2 (5 bases). The CDR3 runs to 15 residues. V lost 3 bases, J lost 7 bases, and 17 bases lay in between. The germline CDR1 and CDR2 sequences are MNHEY and SMNVEV (reference sequence). In DNA, the CDR3 is TGTGCCAGCAGTTTGGATAGGACTGCCTCCCATACGCAGTATTTT. This gives the protein CASSLDRTASHTQYF.

V is TRBV10-3 and J is TRBJ1-1; D unresolved. The CDR3 sequence is 15 residues long. The germline V gene encodes CDR1 ENHRY and CDR2 SYGVKD. Trimming took 6 bases from V and 3 from J, leaving 17 bases between them. CDR3 sequence reads: CAISHGLGGYTEAFF. The CDR3 DNA reads as TGTGCCATCAGCCACGGTCTGGGAGGGTACACTGAAGCTTTCTTT.

The J gene is TRBJ2-7, the V gene TRBV14; 7 bases match TRBD1. The CDR3 consists of 15 residues. In germline, CDR1 is SGHDN, CDR2 FVKESK. Unmatched junction bases numbered 9, after V lost 1 base and J lost 6 bases. For the CDR3, the DNA is TGTGCCAGCAGCCAAGGAGGGTTCGCAGGGGGCGAGCAGTACTTC. This encodes CASSQGGFAGGEQYF.

This clone was recorded once. This rearrangement joins TRBV6-7 to TRBJ2-5, with 8 positions matching TRBD2. TRBV6-7 is placed among ORFs of uncertain function. The CDR3 has 15 amino acids. The V and J ends lost 6 bases and 1 base, in that order; junction bases with no gene match: 7. CDR3 loop: CASRKPGTSQETQYF. The CDR3 DNA reads TGTGCCAGCAGAAAACCCGGGACTAGCCAAGAGACCCAGTACTTC.

The chain has TRBV27 and TRBJ2-7; 7 bases agree with TRBD2. Trimming cost V 3 bases and J 4 bases; bases outside gene matches: 6. Germline V gives CDR1 MNHEY, CDR2 SMNVEV (reference sequence). This CDR3 has 14 residues. The CDR3: CASSLLAESYEQYF. The CDR3 DNA is TGTGCCAGCAGTTTGCTAGCGGAGTCGTACGAGCAGTACTTC.

This clone was found a few times. This chain uses TRBV7-9 with TRBJ2-1, with 11 bases aligning to TRBD2. The germline V gene encodes CDR1 SEHNR and CDR2 FQNEAQ (reference sequence). Trimming took 7 bases from V and 5 from J; bases not matched to a gene: 10. CDR3 length: 16 residues. CDR3 protein: CASNGLTSGTHNEQFF. The CDR3 region has the DNA TGTGCCAGCAACGGCCTGACTAGCGGGACTCACAATGAGCAGTTCTTC. The variable domain in full, completed from reference TRBV7-9 and TRBJ2-1, reads DTGVSQNPRHKITKRGQNVTFRCDPISEHNRLYWYRQTLGQGPEFLTYFQNEAQLEKSRLLSDRFSAERPKGSFSTLEIQRTEQGDSAMYLCASNGLTSGTHNEQFFGPGTRLTVL.

CDR3 DNA: TGTGCCAGCAGCTTCAGGACCCCCTACGAGCAGTACTTC. This codes for CASSFRTPYEQYF. This chain uses TRBV5-6 with TRBJ2-7; D ambiguous. The CDR3 spans 13 residues. CDR1 is SGHDT, CDR2 YYEEEE, per germline. Trimming cost V 2 bases and J 2 bases, with 8 bases left between them.

The CDR3 here is CASSDGTDPFRTDTQYF. As DNA, the CDR3 is TGTGCCAGCAGCGACGGGACAGACCCATTTCGAACAGATACGCAGTATTTT. The chain joins TRBV28 to TRBJ2-3, with 7 bases that match TRBD1. Germline V gene data show CDR1 as MDHEN and CDR2 as SYDVKM. The J segment lost 3 bases and the V segment lost 6 bases, leaving 15 bases of the junction unmatched. The CDR3 runs 17 residues.

The J gene is TRBJ2-3, the V gene TRBV28, with D perhaps matching TRBD1 (6 bases). The V end lost 5 bases, the J end lost 5 bases, and 17 bases lay between the germline ends. The CDR3 has 15 residues. Germline CDR1 is MDHEN and CDR2 is SYDVKM. CDR3 sequence: CASSLTGLVGDTQYF. CDR3 DNA sequence: TGTGCCAGCAGTCTTACAGGGTTGGTCGGAGATACGCAGTATTTT.

The chain has TRBV9 and TRBJ2-7; weak D call: TRBD2 (6 bases). Trimming took off 1 base at V and 3 bases at J, with 11 bases between the two ends. This CDR3 spans 14 amino acids. Germline V lookup: CDR1 SGDLS, CDR2 YYNGEE. CDR3 DNA: TGTGCCAGCAGCGTACTCCCGGGAGTCTACGAGCAGTACTTC. This encodes CASSVLPGVYEQYF.

CDR3 region: CASSIDREDRASTDTQYF. CDR3 DNA sequence: TGTGCCAGTAGTATAGATCGGGAGGACAGGGCTAGCACAGATACGCAGTATTTT. The genes are TRBV19 and TRBJ2-3; a weak D match, TRBD1 (8 bases). This CDR3 has 18 amino acids. CDR1 and CDR2 (germline): LNHDA, SQIVND (reference sequence). V lost 0 bases, J lost 0 bases, and 16 bases lay in between. Complete variable domain (other parts from reference TRBV19 and TRBJ2-3): DGGITQSPKYLFRKEGQNVTLSCEQNLNHDAMYWYRQDPGQGLRLIYYSQIVNDFQKGDIAEGYSVSREKKESFPLTVTSAQKNPTAFYLCASSIDREDRASTDTQYFGPGTRLTVL.

The V gene is TRBV5-6, the J gene TRBJ1-2; TRBD1 aligns across 7 bases. With V trimmed by 5 bases and J by 8 bases, 6 bases remained unmatched. Germline CDR1 SGHDT, CDR2 YYEEEE. CDR3 length: 12 amino acids. The CDR3 region is CASSTGTAGYTF. CDR3 nucleotides: TGTGCCAGCAGTACCGGGACAGCAGGCTACACCTTC. Full variable domain (rest looked up from reference TRBV5-6 and TRBJ1-2): DAGVTQSPTHLIKTRGQQVTLRCSPKSGHDTVSWYQQALGQGPQFIFQYYEEEERQRGNFPDRFSGHQFPNYSSELNVNALLLGDSALYLCASSTGTAGYTFGSGTRLTVV.

The chain combines TRBV10-3 with TRBJ2-7, with D perhaps assigned TRBD1 or TRBD2 (5 bases each). V was cut by 4 bases and J by 0 bases, with 13 bases left in between. The CDR3 spans 15 residues. Germline CDR1 is ENHRY and CDR2 is SYGVKD. The CDR3 DNA reads TGTGCCATCAGTGCCGGGACGGCAAGCTCCTACGAGCAGTACTTC. Amino acid sequence: CAISAGTASSYEQYF.

This clone was counted a single time. The V call is TRBV15, the J call TRBJ2-2; 9 bases line up with TRBD1. J was trimmed by 7 bases and V by 1 base; bases with no gene match: 7. The CDR3 has 16 residues. The germline V gene has CDR1 LNHNV and CDR2 YYDKDF (reference sequence). In nucleotides, the CDR3 is TGTGCCACCAGCAGAGCCGGGACAGGGTTGATCGGGGAGCTGTTTTTT. Translated: CATSRAGTGLIGELFF.

The chain combines TRBV5-1 with TRBJ2-5; 13 positions match TRBD2. The CDR3 consists of 16 residues. The ends lost 4 bases at V and 7 bases at J; junction bases unmatched: 10. From germline, CDR1 is SGHRS and CDR2 YFSETQ. The CDR3 bases are TGCGCCAGCAGCCCGCCGGGACTAGCGGGAAGGGTGACCCAGTACTTC. This sequence encodes CASSPPGLAGRVTQYF.